This TCR beta chain was recorded in a study of Tregs in tolerant kidney transplant recipients. The CDR3 spans 15 residues. In germline, CDR1 is KGHSH, CDR2 LQKENI. J gave up 6 bases and V 3 bases, and 2 bases lay outside the gene matches. Method: immunoSEQ multiplex PCR; TCRdb's copy keeps in-frame clones and lacks some. Seen here are 200,000 to 300,000 clones, around 81% observed once, and the top ten hold roughly 0.67%. J is TRBJ2-2 and V is TRBV18; TRBD1 matches at 12 bases. The specimen sequenced was CD4+ T cells from blood. This clonotype was obtained from a human donor in good health. In nucleotides, the CDR3 is TGTGCCAGCTCACCGGGACAGGGGGCGCCCGGGGAGCTGTTTTTT. Translated: CASSPGQGAPGELFF.